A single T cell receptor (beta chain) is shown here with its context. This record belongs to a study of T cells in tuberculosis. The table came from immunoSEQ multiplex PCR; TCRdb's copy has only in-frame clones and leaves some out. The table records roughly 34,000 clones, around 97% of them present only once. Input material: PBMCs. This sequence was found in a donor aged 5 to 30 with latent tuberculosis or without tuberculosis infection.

DNA of the CDR3: TGTGCCAGCAGCTTAAGTCGGGGGTTGGGTGAAAAACTGTTTTTT. Translated, it gives CASSLSRGLGEKLFF. This chain links TRBV7-2 with TRBJ1-4; weak D call: TRBD1 (5 bases). Trimming pared 2 bases from V and 7 bases from J, leaving 14 bases between. CDR1 is SGHTA and CDR2 is FQGNSA in the germline V gene. The CDR3 is made up of 15 amino acids. Full variable domain (rest looked up from reference TRBV7-2 and TRBJ1-4): GAGVSQSPSNKVTEKGKDVELRCDPISGHTALYWYRQSLGQGLEFLIYFQGNSAPDKSGLPSDRFSAERTGGSVSTLTIQRTQQEDSAVYLCASSLSRGLGEKLFFGSGTQLSVL.